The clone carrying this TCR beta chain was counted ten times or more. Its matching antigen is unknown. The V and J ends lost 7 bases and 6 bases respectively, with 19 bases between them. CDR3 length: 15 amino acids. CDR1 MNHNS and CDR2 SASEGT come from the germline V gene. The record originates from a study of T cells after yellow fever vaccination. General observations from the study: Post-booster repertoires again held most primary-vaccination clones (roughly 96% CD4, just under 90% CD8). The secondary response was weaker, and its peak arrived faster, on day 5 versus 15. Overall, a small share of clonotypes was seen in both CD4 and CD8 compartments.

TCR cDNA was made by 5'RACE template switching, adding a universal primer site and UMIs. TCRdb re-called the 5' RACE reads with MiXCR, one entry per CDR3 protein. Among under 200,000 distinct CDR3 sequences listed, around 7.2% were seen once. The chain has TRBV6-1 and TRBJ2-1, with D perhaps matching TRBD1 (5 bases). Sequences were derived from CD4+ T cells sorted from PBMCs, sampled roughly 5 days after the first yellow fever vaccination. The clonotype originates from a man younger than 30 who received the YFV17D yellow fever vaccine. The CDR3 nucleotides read TGTGCCAGCACCATTACCAGTTTCCAGGGCAATGAGCAGTTCTTC. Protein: CASTITSFQGNEQFF.